The 4 T cell receptor beta chains below all came from one sample that was sequenced in a study of blood T cell repertoires in COVID-19. Sequencing was performed with immunoSEQ multiplex PCR; in TCRdb, only in-frame clones are kept and a portion is missing. The table has some 350,000 clones, approximately 88% seen once. Specimen: PBMCs or T cells enriched from blood (not recorded which). The receptors were gathered from a young man who had recovered from COVID-19.

This chain uses TRBV5-6 with TRBJ1-5; 8 bases line up with TRBD1. After removal of 4 bases from V and 3 bases from J, the junction contained 6 bases not matched to a gene. From germline, CDR1 is SGHDT and CDR2 YYEEEE. The CDR3 is made up of 15 amino acids. The CDR3 sequence: CASSEGQAFNQPQHF. CDR3 nucleotide sequence: TGTGCCAGCAGCGAGGGACAGGCCTTCAATCAGCCCCAGCATTTT. Using reference TRBV5-6 and TRBJ1-5 for the parts outside the CDR3, the full variable domain is DAGVTQSPTHLIKTRGQQVTLRCSPKSGHDTVSWYQQALGQGPQFIFQYYEEEERQRGNFPDRFSGHQFPNYSSELNVNALLLGDSALYLCASSEGQAFNQPQHFGDGTRLSIL.

The chain uses TRBV30 and TRBJ2-7; maybe TRBD1 (6 bases). The CDR3 runs 15 residues. V lost 0 bases to trimming and J lost 3 bases, with 15 bases between them. The V gene's germline CDR1 is GTSNPN and CDR2 SVGIG (reference sequence). This chain's CDR3 is CAWSVQGRGFYEQYF. The CDR3 nucleotides read TGTGCCTGGAGTGTACAGGGCAGGGGATTCTACGAGCAGTACTTC.

The V call is TRBV9, the J call TRBJ1-2, with TRBD1 matching 11 bases. Looked up from germline, CDR1 is SGDLS and CDR2 is YYNGEE. Trimming cost V 4 bases and J 5 bases; bases outside gene matches: 7. This CDR3 has 15 residues. CDR3: CASSPRGQGGYGYTF. CDR3 DNA: TGTGCCAGCAGCCCGAGGGGACAGGGGGGATATGGCTACACCTTC.

The chain carries TRBV3-1 (or the pseudogene TRBV3-2) and TRBJ1-2; weak D call: TRBD1 (6 bases). V was clipped by 4 bases and J by 4 bases, with 10 bases between them. The CDR3 is made up of 13 amino acids. CDR1 and CDR2 (germline): LGHDT, YNNKEL (reference sequence). Written as DNA, the CDR3 is TGTGCCAGCAGCCCTCAGGGGACCTATGGCTACACCTTC. This encodes CASSPQGTYGYTF.